This T cell receptor beta chain is from a study of cytomegalovirus exposure and HLA in healthy donors. Whole-study results and caveats: Confirmation was obtained in vitro that a few CMV-associated chains are specific for CMV antigens.

Trimming pared 6 bases from V and 6 bases from J, leaving 21 bases between. Germline V lookup: CDR1 MDHEN, CDR2 SYDVKM. The CDR3 totals 15 residues. On this clone: Its antigen is undetermined.

Researchers ran the PCR with 60 Vbeta and 13 Jbeta primers. Produced via immunoSEQ multiplex PCR; TCRdb's table is partial and in-frame only. Here the sample spans some 170,000 clones, roughly 85% being singletons. The specimen was PBMCs. The receptor was derived from a woman between 45 and 65 years old in good health and CMV-seronegative. This sequence joins TRBV28 and TRBJ2-7; possible D gene TRBD1, 7 bases. CDR3 in amino acids: CASSHLTGAEGEQYF. CDR3 bases: TGTGCCAGCAGCCACCTAACAGGGGCGGAGGGCGAGCAGTACTTC.